One TCR beta chain is described in this entry. The V and J ends lost 4 bases and 2 bases, in that order; junction bases with no gene match: 2. CDR3 length equals 14 residues. The source of the sample is a study of blood T cells in healthy people across ages. A second PCR, run for about 6 to 11 cycles, used a sample-barcoded 5' primer plus a J-beta primer mix. Template switching added a 12-random-nucleotide identifier to every cDNA molecule. TCRdb passed the 5' RACE reads through MiXCR, listing each CDR3 protein once. Of some 1.4 million distinct CDR3 sequences listed, about 40% are singletons. The chain is built from TRBV12-3 or TRBV12-4 and TRBJ2-1; 7 positions agree with TRBD2. The receptor's source is a woman under 30 in good health. The sequencing input was blood. The CDR3 nucleotides are TGTGCCAGCAGTTGGGAGGGCCCCTACAATGAGCAGTTCTTC. Encoded protein: CASSWEGPYNEQFF.